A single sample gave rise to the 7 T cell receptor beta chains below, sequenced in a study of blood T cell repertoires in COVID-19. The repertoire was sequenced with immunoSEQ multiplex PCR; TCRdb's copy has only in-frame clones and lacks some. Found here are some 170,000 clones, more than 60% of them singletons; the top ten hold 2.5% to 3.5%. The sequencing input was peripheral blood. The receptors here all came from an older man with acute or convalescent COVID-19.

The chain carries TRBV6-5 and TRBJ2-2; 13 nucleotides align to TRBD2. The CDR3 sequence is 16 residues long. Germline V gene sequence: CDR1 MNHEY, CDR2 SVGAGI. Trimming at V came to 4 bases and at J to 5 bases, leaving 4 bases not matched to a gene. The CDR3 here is CASSFWTSGGTGELFF. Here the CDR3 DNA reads TGTGCCAGCAGTTTTTGGACTAGCGGGGGAACCGGGGAGCTGTTTTTT.

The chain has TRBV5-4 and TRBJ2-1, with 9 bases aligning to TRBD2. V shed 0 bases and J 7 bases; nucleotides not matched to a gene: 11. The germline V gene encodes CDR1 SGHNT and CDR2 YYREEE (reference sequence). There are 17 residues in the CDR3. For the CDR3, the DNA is TGTGCCAGCAGCTTGGCCATGATAGCGGGAGCTGGTAATGAGCAGTTCTTC. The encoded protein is CASSLAMIAGAGNEQFF.

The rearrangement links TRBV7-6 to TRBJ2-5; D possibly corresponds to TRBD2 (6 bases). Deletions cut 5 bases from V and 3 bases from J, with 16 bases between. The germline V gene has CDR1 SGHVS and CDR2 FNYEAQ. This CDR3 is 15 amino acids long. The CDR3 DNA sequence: TGTGCCAGCAGCCTTGGACTGGGAGGAAAAGAGACCCAGTACTTC. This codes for CASSLGLGGKETQYF.

CDR3 region: CASRRPGQGSEQYF. In DNA form, the CDR3 reads TGTGCCAGCAGGAGACCGGGACAGGGTAGCGAGCAGTACTTC. This chain links TRBV6-6 with TRBJ2-7, with 9 bases fitting TRBD1. Germline V lookup: CDR1 MNHNY, CDR2 SVGAGI (reference sequence). This CDR3 contains 14 residues. The trim removed 6 bases at V and 6 bases at J, leaving 9 bases unmatched.

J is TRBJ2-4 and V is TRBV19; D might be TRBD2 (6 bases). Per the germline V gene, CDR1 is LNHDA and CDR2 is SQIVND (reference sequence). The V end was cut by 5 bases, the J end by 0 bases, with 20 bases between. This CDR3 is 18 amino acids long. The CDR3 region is CASSGSIFAGLAKNIQYF. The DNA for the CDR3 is TGTGCCAGTAGTGGATCGATCTTCGCGGGGTTAGCCAAAAACATTCAGTACTTC.

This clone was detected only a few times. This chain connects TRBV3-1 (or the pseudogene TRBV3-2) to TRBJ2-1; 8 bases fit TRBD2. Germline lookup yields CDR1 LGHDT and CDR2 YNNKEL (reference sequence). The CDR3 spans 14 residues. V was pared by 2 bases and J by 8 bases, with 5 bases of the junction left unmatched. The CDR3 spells CASSQTGGLYEQFF. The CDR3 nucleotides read TGTGCCAGCAGCCAAACGGGGGGGCTCTATGAGCAGTTCTTC.

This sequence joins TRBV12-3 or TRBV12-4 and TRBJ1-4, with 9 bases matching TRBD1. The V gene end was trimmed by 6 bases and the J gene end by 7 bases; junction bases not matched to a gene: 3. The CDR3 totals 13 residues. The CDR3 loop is CASRGQGAEKLFF. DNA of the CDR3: TGTGCCAGCAGGGGACAGGGCGCTGAAAAACTGTTTTTT.